This T cell receptor beta chain was identified during a study of a mutant IDH1 vaccine in newly diagnosed glioma. Time point here: week 23, last vaccination. In every dose of vaccine, 300 ug of mutant IDH1 20-mer peptide was given alongside topical imiquimod. Notes on this clone: Its antigen is currently unknown.

Assay: immunoSEQ multiplex PCR; the TCRdb copy retains only in-frame clones and omits some. The sample includes approximately 50,000 clones, about 87% of them seen just once. Germline V gene lookup returns CDR1 SGHRS and CDR2 YFSETQ. The CDR3 totals 13 residues. The V end lost 2 bases, the J end lost 6 bases, and 8 bases lay between the germline ends. The sample was PBMCs, taken from a glioma patient whose treatment included an IDH1 peptide vaccine. The chain employs TRBV5-1 and TRBJ2-2, with D maybe TRBD1 (5 bases). This TCR was sampled from a man aged 35-49 years with glioma. The CDR3 coding sequence is TGCGCCAGCAGCTTTCAGGGTTCCGGGGAGCTGTTTTTT. Residues: CASSFQGSGELFF.